Below, 6 T cell receptor beta chains from the same sample are listed, as sequenced in a study of regulatory T cells in long-lasting Graves disease. Assembly of TCR beta libraries relied on iRepertoire HTBI primers together with Arm-PCR of CDR3 regions. TCRdb independently ran MiXCR on the multiplex PCR reads; one entry per CDR3 protein. This sample has roughly 500,000 distinct CDR3 sequences, with 22% found just once. This sample's time point: persistent/refractory GD, antithyroid drugs over 5 years with positive TRAb. From PBMCs, RNA was extracted and then used to make the TCR library. The source was peripheral blood mononuclear cells (PBMCs), collected when the disease was refractory, from a patient treated with antithyroid drugs. The receptors derive from a female donor with Graves disease.

This clonotype was recorded at least ten times. The chain carries TRBV7-8 and TRBJ1-5, with D uncertain. The CDR3 spans 13 residues. Trimming removed 5 bases from V and 1 base from J, with 6 bases in between. The germline V gene encodes CDR1 SGHVS and CDR2 FQNEAQ. The CDR3 spells CASSVQSNQPQHF. The DNA of the CDR3 is TGTGCCAGCAGCGTCCAGAGCAATCAGCCCCAGCATTTT.

This clonotype was picked up a small number of times. One end of the junction varies from germline; a read error may be responsible. This chain uses TRBV9 with TRBJ1-2; D remains unclear. This CDR3 has 13 residues. Germline V gene data show CDR1 as SGDLS and CDR2 as YYNGEE. This chain's CDR3 is CASSVGENYGHTF. CDR3 DNA sequence: TGTGCCAGCAGCGTAGGAGAGAACTATGGCCACACCTTC.

This clonotype was seen many times. The rearrangement joins TRBV6-2 or TRBV6-3 to TRBJ2-7; D is ambiguous. This CDR3 spans 13 amino acids. Germline CDR1 MNHEY, CDR2 SVGEGT. V lost 7 bases to trimming and J lost 0 bases, with 10 bases between them. The CDR3 loop is CASNRVNSYEQYF. The CDR3 coding sequence is TGTGCCAGCAACCGGGTTAACTCCTACGAGCAGTACTTC.

About this clonotype: A far more abundant clone sits one base away, making this likely a read error. This chain uses TRBV11-2 with TRBJ2-7, with TRBD2 as a possible D gene (6 bases). The CDR3 has 14 residues. Germline CDR1 reads SGHAT; CDR2 reads FQNNGV. The CDR3 reads CASSLGPAGYEQHF. The CDR3 DNA sequence: TGTGCCAGCAGCTTAGGACCAGCGGGCTACGAGCAGCACTTC. The variable domain in full, completed from reference TRBV11-2 and TRBJ2-7, reads EAGVAQSPRYKIIEKRQSVAFWCNPISGHATLYWYQQILGQGPKLLIQFQNNGVVDDSQLPKDRFSAERLKGVDSTLKIQPAKLEDSAVYLCASSLGPAGYEQHFGPGTRLTVT.

This clonotype was counted at least ten times. This chain uses TRBV6-2 or TRBV6-3 with TRBJ1-6; no reliable D call. Germline V lookup: CDR1 MNHEY, CDR2 SVGEGT. V was trimmed by 0 bases and J by 8 bases, leaving 8 bases between them. CDR3 length: 14 amino acids. This CDR3 reads CASSYSASHSPLHF. The CDR3 bases are TGTGCCAGCAGTTACTCGGCCAGTCATTCACCCCTCCACTTT.

The chain combines TRBV6-1 with TRBJ2-3; D possibly corresponds to TRBD1 (5 bases). V was pared by 1 base and J by 6 bases, with 11 bases between. CDR1 is MNHNS and CDR2 is SASEGT in the germline V gene. The CDR3 totals 14 residues. The CDR3 DNA reads TGTGCCAGCAGTGAAGTCAGGGTGGGGGATACGCAGTATTTT. Translation: CASSEVRVGDTQYF.